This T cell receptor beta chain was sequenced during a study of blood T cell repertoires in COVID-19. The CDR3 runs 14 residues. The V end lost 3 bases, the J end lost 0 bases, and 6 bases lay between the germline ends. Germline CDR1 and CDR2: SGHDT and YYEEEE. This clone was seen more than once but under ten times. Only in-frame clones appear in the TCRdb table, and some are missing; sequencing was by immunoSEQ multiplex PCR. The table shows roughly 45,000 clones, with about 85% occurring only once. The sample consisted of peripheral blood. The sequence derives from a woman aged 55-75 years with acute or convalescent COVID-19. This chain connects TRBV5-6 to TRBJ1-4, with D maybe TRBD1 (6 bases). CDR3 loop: CASSYRATNEKLFF. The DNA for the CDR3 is TGTGCCAGCAGCTACAGGGCAACTAATGAAAAACTGTTTTTT.